A single sample is the source of the 25 T cell receptor beta chains below, sequenced in a study of shared clonotypes between healthy human individuals. Method: immunoSEQ multiplex PCR; TCRdb's copy keeps in-frame clones and lacks some. The sample shows about 100,000 clones, about 45% of them seen only once. Input material: PBMCs. Every receptor here comes from a woman in her 40s in good health. Some clones in this sample may be carry-over from other donors' samples.

This clone appeared a few times. One end of the junction varies from germline; a read error may be responsible. The J gene is TRBJ2-7, the V gene TRBV7-6; D is tentatively TRBD1 or TRBD2 (5 bases each). This CDR3 comprises 12 residues. Per germline, CDR1 SGHVS and CDR2 FNYEAQ. CDR3 DNA sequence: TGTGCCAGCAGCTTAAAACTGTGGGGGTCTTTTTTC. Translation gives CASSLKLWGSFF.

At least ten counts were recorded for this clone. The rearrangement uses TRBV29-1 and TRBJ2-7, with D perhaps matching TRBD2 (6 bases). The CDR3 totals 13 residues. V was clipped by 6 bases and J by 0 bases, with 12 bases between them. CDR1 SQVTM and CDR2 ANQGSEA come from the germline V gene. The CDR3 DNA reads as TGCAGCGTCACCCGGGACTCCTCCTACGAGCAGTACTTC. This translates into CSVTRDSSYEQYF.

This chain links TRBV2 with TRBJ1-1; unclear D gene. This CDR3 is 14 amino acids long. Trimming removed 5 bases at V and 4 bases at J, with 14 bases between. Germline CDR1 is SNHLY and CDR2 is FYNNEI. The CDR3 DNA is TGTGCCAGCAGTCAACCCCAACGGGGCACTGAAGCTTTCTTT. As protein: CASSQPQRGTEAFF.

This chain joins TRBV28 and TRBJ1-5, with D unclear. Trimming removed 7 bases at V and 4 bases at J, with 14 bases between. CDR1 is MDHEN, CDR2 SYDVKM, per germline. There are 14 residues in the CDR3. The CDR3 protein is CASTTPAGNQPQHF. For the CDR3, the DNA is TGTGCCAGCACCACCCCGGCGGGTAATCAGCCCCAGCATTTT.

This clone was seen only a few times. The rearrangement links TRBV9 to TRBJ2-7; D is possibly TRBD1 (5 bases). This CDR3 has 14 amino acids. Germline CDR1 reads SGDLS; CDR2 reads YYNGEE. Trimming stripped 3 bases from V and 0 bases from J, with 10 bases between. The CDR3 region is CASSADSLSYEQYF. The CDR3, as DNA: TGTGCCAGCAGCGCCGACAGCCTCTCCTACGAGCAGTACTTC.

The rearrangement links TRBV10-1 to TRBJ2-1; TRBD2 agrees at 16 bases. Trimming took 0 bases from V and 0 from J; bases not matched to a gene: 11. The germline gives CDR1 WNHNN, CDR2 SYGVQD (reference sequence). The CDR3 consists of 22 residues. In DNA form, the CDR3 reads TGCGCCAGCAGTGAGTCGAAGGGGACTAGCGGGAGGGCCCAAAGCTCCTACAATGAGCAGTTCTTC. Protein product: CASSESKGTSGRAQSSYNEQFF.

The J gene is TRBJ2-7, the V gene TRBV29-1, with 9 bases aligning to TRBD2. V dropped 7 bases and J dropped 0; count of bases not matched to a gene: 7. The CDR3 is 14 amino acids. Germline values: CDR1 SQVTM, CDR2 ANQGSEA. The chain's CDR3 is CSDLTSGFSYEQYF. CDR3 coding DNA: TGCAGCGACTTGACTAGCGGCTTCTCCTACGAGCAGTACTTC.

The V and J genes are TRBV6-1 and TRBJ2-7, with D unclear. Deletions cut 5 bases from V and 0 bases from J, with 11 bases between. The V gene's germline CDR1 is MNHNS and CDR2 SASEGT. This CDR3 region has 14 residues. Here the CDR3 reads CASSLNSLSYEQYF. The CDR3 nucleotides are TGTGCCAGCAGTTTGAATAGCCTCTCCTACGAGCAGTACTTC.

This clone occurred a few times. CDR3 nucleotides: TGTGCCTGGACCACAGGGCCGGGGTATGGCTACACCTTC. Amino acids: CAWTTGPGYGYTF. The chain links TRBV30 to TRBJ1-2; a possible D gene is TRBD1 (6 bases). V lost 4 bases and J lost 5, with 14 bases in between. This CDR3 is built from 13 residues. Germline V lookup: CDR1 GTSNPN, CDR2 SVGIG (reference sequence).

V usage is TRBV4-2 and J usage is TRBJ2-3, with 7 bases that match TRBD2. There are 16 residues in the CDR3. The germline gives CDR1 LGHNA, CDR2 YNFKEQ. The V segment lost 2 bases and the J segment 0 bases; nucleotides outside the gene matches: 5. In nucleotides, the CDR3 is TGTGCCAGCAGCCAATTCGGACTAGAGAGCACAGATACGCAGTATTTT. It specifies CASSQFGLESTDTQYF.

This clone was seen only a few times. The chain recombines TRBV9 with TRBJ1-1; a possible D gene is TRBD1 (5 bases). The length of the CDR3 is 15 residues. Germline CDR1 is SGDLS and CDR2 is YYNGEE. The V gene lost 4 bases and the J gene lost 1 base, with 14 bases spanning the gap. The CDR3 protein is CASSTRVGSNTEAFF. The CDR3 DNA is TGTGCCAGCAGCACCAGGGTAGGGTCGAACACTGAAGCTTTCTTT.

This chain joins TRBV7-2 and TRBJ1-1, with a weak D call TRBD1 (6 bases). CDR1 and CDR2 from the germline V gene are SGHTA and FQGNSA. The CDR3 contains 14 residues. Trimming took 2 bases from V and 6 from J, leaving 13 bases between them. Here the CDR3 reads CASSLRHRESEAFF. The DNA of the CDR3 is TGTGCCAGCAGCTTAAGGCACAGGGAATCTGAAGCTTTCTTT. The full variable domain, its missing parts supplied by reference TRBV7-2 and TRBJ1-1, is GAGVSQSPSNKVTEKGKDVELRCDPISGHTALYWYRQSLGQGLEFLIYFQGNSAPDKSGLPSDRFSAERTGGSVSTLTIQRTQQEDSAVYLCASSLRHRESEAFFGQGTRLTVV.

This clone has just one count. The V gene is TRBV6-4, the J gene TRBJ2-7, with D perhaps matching TRBD2 (5 bases). The CDR3 has 11 amino acids. Germline CDR1 is MRHNA and CDR2 is SNTAGT. V was shortened by 8 bases and J by 4 bases, with 9 bases between the two germline ends. DNA of the CDR3: TGTGCCAGCGGGAGTTGGTACGAGCAGTACTTC. Amino acids: CASGSWYEQYF.

The chain couples TRBV6-6 to TRBJ2-5; a possible D gene is TRBD2 (6 bases). The J call is doubtful: the DNA matches TRBJ2-7 better. The CDR3 totals 11 residues. The V gene's germline CDR1 is MNHNY and CDR2 SVGAGI (reference sequence). CDR3 amino acids: CASWYGGEQYF. CDR3 sequence (DNA): TGTGCCAGCTGGTACGGGGGCGAGCAGTACTTC.

V gene TRBV7-9 combines with J gene TRBJ1-5, with D perhaps matching TRBD1 (6 bases). V was clipped by 8 bases and J by 11 bases, with 22 bases between them. The germline V gene encodes CDR1 SEHNR and CDR2 FQNEAQ (reference sequence). CDR3 size: 14 residues. The CDR3 is CASGWGDKESAQHF. CDR3 DNA sequence: TGTGCCAGCGGATGGGGGGACAAGGAATCAGCCCAGCATTTT.

This clone was seen repeatedly, ten times or more. The chain uses TRBV5-5 and TRBJ1-4; D remains unclear. Trimming stripped 1 base from V and 6 bases from J, with 4 bases between. Germline V gene lookup returns CDR1 SGHKS and CDR2 YYEKEE (reference sequence). CDR3 length equals 12 residues. This chain's CDR3 is CASSLQDEKLFF. The CDR3, as DNA: TGTGCCAGCAGCTTGCAGGATGAAAAACTGTTTTTT.

This clone was seen many times. The chain recombines TRBV30 with TRBJ2-1; D possibly corresponds to TRBD2 (6 bases). This CDR3 has 13 residues. Between the trimmed V and J ends, which lost 3 bases and 4 bases, there was a span of 10 bases. Germline V gene lookup returns CDR1 GTSNPN and CDR2 SVGIG (reference sequence). This CDR3 reads CAWRGDLYNEQFF. The CDR3 DNA reads as TGTGCCTGGAGGGGGGACTTATACAATGAGCAGTTCTTC.

The V call is TRBV29-1, the J call TRBJ1-5; 10 bases map to TRBD1. The CDR3 covers 14 residues. Germline V lookup: CDR1 SQVTM, CDR2 ANQGSEA. The J segment lost 4 bases and the V segment lost 4 bases, leaving 4 bases of the junction unmatched. The DNA of the CDR3 is TGCAGCGTTGGGACAGGGGGACTAAATCAGCCCCAGCATTTT. Its protein is CSVGTGGLNQPQHF.

This clone was observed many times. This sequence joins TRBV15 and TRBJ2-5; TRBD2 aligns across 8 bases. The CDR3 contains 19 residues. CDR1 is LNHNV and CDR2 is YYDKDF in the germline V gene (reference sequence). Trimming cost V 0 bases and J 2 bases; bases outside gene matches: 14. In nucleotides, the CDR3 is TGTGCCACCAGCAGAGATGTCCCCCTCCCCGGGAGGGCACAAGAGACCCAGTACTTC. This gives the protein CATSRDVPLPGRAQETQYF.

The rearrangement joins TRBV2 to TRBJ2-5; D tentatively reads TRBD1 or TRBD2 (5 bases each). CDR3 length: 15 amino acids. Germline values: CDR1 SNHLY, CDR2 FYNNEI. Trimming stripped 3 bases from V and 4 bases from J, with 15 bases between. As DNA, the CDR3 is TGTGCCAGCAGTGATCAGGGCCTAGGACTAGAGACCCAGTACTTC. This translates into CASSDQGLGLETQYF.

The rearrangement links TRBV6-5 to TRBJ2-3; perhaps TRBD1 as D (6 bases). The CDR3 is 12 residues long. V was cut by 8 bases and J by 2 bases, with 8 bases left in between. Germline-derived CDR1 and CDR2 are MNHEY and SVGAGI. CDR3 in amino acids: CASGGYTDTQYF. CDR3 sequence (DNA): TGTGCCAGCGGGGGCTACACAGATACGCAGTATTTT.

Note on this clone: A read error likely explains this, since a far larger clone differs by one base. J is TRBJ1-3 and V is TRBV2, with TRBD1 matching 7 bases. The CDR3 contains 13 residues. Germline loops: CDR1 SNHLY, CDR2 FYNNEI. CDR3 DNA: TGTGTCAGCACCGGACAGGCTGGAAGCACCATATATTTT. Translating gives CVSTGQAGSTIYF.

In this sample, this clone turned up a few times. The V gene is TRBV5-4, the J gene TRBJ1-2; TRBD1 matches 9 bases. Trimming took 0 bases from V and 5 from J; bases not matched to a gene: 5. The CDR3 spans 15 residues. In germline, CDR1 is SGHNT, CDR2 YYREEE (reference sequence). The CDR3 protein is CASSLAVTGGYGYTF. CDR3 nucleotides: TGTGCCAGCAGCTTGGCCGTGACAGGGGGGTATGGCTACACCTTC.

Details on this clone: A far larger clone is just one base off, so this is likely a read error. The J gene is TRBJ2-5, the V gene TRBV13; maybe TRBD1 (6 bases). Germline lookup yields CDR1 PRHDT and CDR2 FYEKMQ (reference sequence). The CDR3 is 14 residues long. The ends were cut back, 5 bases at V and 7 bases at J, with 17 bases in the middle. In nucleotides, the CDR3 is TGTGCCAGCAGCGCAGGCTACGCGACAGGGACCCAGTACTTC. Its translation: CASSAGYATGTQYF.

The rearrangement joins TRBV4-2 to TRBJ2-1, with unresolved D. V lost 0 bases and J 0 bases, leaving 18 bases between the germline ends. CDR1 LGHNA and CDR2 YNFKEQ come from the germline V gene. The CDR3 is made up of 19 amino acids. The CDR3 region has the DNA TGTGCCAGCAGCCAAGATCCCCGGGCGCTATCGAGCTCCTACAATGAGCAGTTCTTC. Its translation is CASSQDPRALSSSYNEQFF.